Listed below are T cell receptor beta chains from one sample, sequenced in a study of blood T cell repertoires in COVID-19. Only in-frame clones appear in the TCRdb table, and some are missing; sequencing was by immunoSEQ multiplex PCR. The sample carries around 260,000 clones, around 90% recorded once. The sequencing input was peripheral blood. These receptors originate from a man aged 60 to 69 who had recovered from COVID-19. CDR3s include the opening cysteine and the closing phenylalanine or tryptophan. Fields, in order: J gene, V gene, clone size, D gene, CDR3 DNA, CDR3 protein. D genes are given only for firm matches. A row's size may be missing; if present it is once, few, many or a size class.

J gene: TRBJ1-5; V gene: TRBV9; clone size: -; D gene: TRBD1; CDR3 DNA: TGTGCCAGCAGCCTAGGGGACAGGTGGGTTGAGCCCCAGCATTTT; CDR3 protein: CASSLGDRWVEPQHF
J gene: TRBJ2-5; V gene: TRBV5-1; clone size: -; D gene: -; CDR3 DNA: TGCGCCAGCAGCTTGATAGACATCCCCGCCGGGACCCAGTACTTC; CDR3 protein: CASSLIDIPAGTQYF
J gene: TRBJ2-2; V gene: TRBV9; clone size: -; D gene: -; CDR3 DNA: TGTGCCAGCAGCGTAGCTGGATTGACTAGTTCGATCGGGGAGCTGTTTTTT; CDR3 protein: CASSVAGLTSSIGELFF
J gene: TRBJ2-3; V gene: TRBV6-6; clone size: once; D gene: TRBD1; CDR3 DNA: TGTGCCAGCAGACTCGGACAGGGGGCAGTATTAGATACGCAGTATTTT; CDR3 protein: CASRLGQGAVLDTQYF
J gene: TRBJ2-3; V gene: TRBV5-6; clone size: -; D gene: -; CDR3 DNA: TGTGCCAGCAGCCAGAAACCGACAGATACGCAGTATTTT; CDR3 protein: CASSQKPTDTQYF
J gene: TRBJ2-7; V gene: TRBV3-1/TRBV3-2; clone size: few; D gene: TRBD1; CDR3 DNA: TGTGCCAGCACCCGGGGACAGGGGTGGTACGAGCAGTACTTC; CDR3 protein: CASTRGQGWYEQYF
J gene: TRBJ2-3; V gene: TRBV7-3; clone size: -; D gene: TRBD2; CDR3 DNA: TGTGCCAGCAGCCTCCTAGCGGGGGTCACAGATACGCAGTATTTT; CDR3 protein: CASSLLAGVTDTQYF
J gene: TRBJ1-5; V gene: TRBV7-3; clone size: -; D gene: -; CDR3 DNA: TGTGCCAGCAGCTTAAATCGGGATCAGCCCCAGCATTTT; CDR3 protein: CASSLNRDQPQHF
J gene: TRBJ2-1; V gene: TRBV6-6; clone size: -; D gene: TRBD2; CDR3 DNA: TGTGCCAGCAGTCCAAATCCTAGCGGGGGTTACGAGCAGTTCTTC; CDR3 protein: CASSPNPSGGYEQFF
J gene: TRBJ2-2; V gene: TRBV27; clone size: -; D gene: TRBD1; CDR3 DNA: TGTGCCAGCAGTTTATCCCACAGGGGGGCCGGTGTGACCGGGGAGCTGTTTTTT; CDR3 protein: CASSLSHRGAGVTGELFF
J gene: TRBJ2-7; V gene: TRBV18; clone size: -; D gene: TRBD1; CDR3 DNA: TGTGCCAGCTCACCTGGGACAGGGGTCCTCTACGAGCAGTACTTC; CDR3 protein: CASSPGTGVLYEQYF
J gene: TRBJ2-1; V gene: TRBV19; clone size: -; D gene: TRBD2; CDR3 DNA: TGTGCCAGTAAGGGAGTAAGCGGGGGGCCAACATCTGGCAATGAGCAGTTCTTC; CDR3 protein: CASKGVSGGPTSGNEQFF
J gene: TRBJ1-2; V gene: TRBV27; clone size: once; D gene: TRBD1; CDR3 DNA: TGTGCCAGCAGGAGGACAGGGGCAGTGAGGTATGGCTACACCTTC; CDR3 protein: CASRRTGAVRYGYTF
J gene: TRBJ2-1; V gene: TRBV5-1; clone size: -; D gene: -; CDR3 DNA: TGCGCCAGCGGAAAGGGGGACGCCTACAATGAGCAGTTCTTC; CDR3 protein: CASGKGDAYNEQFF
J gene: TRBJ1-5; V gene: TRBV18; clone size: -; D gene: TRBD1; CDR3 DNA: TGTGCCAGCTCACCCGGGGACAGGCCGTCGTATTTTAGCAATCAGCCCCAGCATTTT; CDR3 protein: CASSPGDRPSYFSNQPQHF
J gene: TRBJ2-1; V gene: TRBV24-1; clone size: -; D gene: TRBD2; CDR3 DNA: TGTGCCACCAACAACCCCGTACTAGCGGGGGATTCTTACAATGAGCAGTTCTTC; CDR3 protein: CATNNPVLAGDSYNEQFF
J gene: TRBJ2-2; V gene: TRBV11-3; clone size: -; D gene: -; CDR3 DNA: TGTGCCAGCAGCTCCCGATCCCGGGGGGCCGCGAACACCGGGGAGCTGTTTTTT; CDR3 protein: CASSSRSRGAANTGELFF
J gene: TRBJ1-1; V gene: TRBV6-1; clone size: -; D gene: -; CDR3 DNA: TGTGCCAGCAGTGAAGCGGGCAGGGGAAAAGAAGCTTTCTTT; CDR3 protein: CASSEAGRGKEAFF
J gene: TRBJ2-1; V gene: TRBV27; clone size: -; D gene: -; CDR3 DNA: TGTGCCAGCAGTTTCTCGGGCAGGGGTGTCAATGAGCAGTTCTTC; CDR3 protein: CASSFSGRGVNEQFF
J gene: TRBJ1-5; V gene: TRBV5-6; clone size: -; D gene: -; CDR3 DNA: TGTGCCAGCAGCTTCGGTAGGGGTCAGCCCCAGCATTTT; CDR3 protein: CASSFGRGQPQHF
J gene: TRBJ2-3; V gene: TRBV27; clone size: -; D gene: -; CDR3 DNA: TGTGCCAGCAGTTTAACCGCCGACAGGGAGGTCCCAGATACGCAGTATTTT; CDR3 protein: CASSLTADREVPDTQYF
J gene: TRBJ2-7; V gene: TRBV9; clone size: -; D gene: TRBD1; CDR3 DNA: TGTGCCAGCAGCGACGGATTTGGACAGGGGACCTACGAGCAGTACTTC; CDR3 protein: CASSDGFGQGTYEQYF
J gene: TRBJ2-1; V gene: TRBV9; clone size: -; D gene: -; CDR3 DNA: TGTGCCAGCAGCGTAGTGCCAGGGGATTACAATGAGCAGTTCTTC; CDR3 protein: CASSVVPGDYNEQFF
J gene: TRBJ2-5; V gene: TRBV21-1; clone size: once; D gene: -; CDR3 DNA: TGTGCCAGCAGCAAAGGGGAGGGAGAGACCCAGTACTTC; CDR3 protein: CASSKGEGETQYF
J gene: TRBJ1-1; V gene: TRBV6-1; clone size: -; D gene: -; CDR3 DNA: TGTGCCAGCAGTGAACTGGTCCTAGGCGCTTTCTTT; CDR3 protein: CASSELVLGAFF
J gene: TRBJ2-5; V gene: TRBV7-9; clone size: -; D gene: -; CDR3 DNA: TGTGCCAGCAGCCGACCAGGGATTGGGGCCCAGTACTTC; CDR3 protein: CASSRPGIGAQYF
J gene: TRBJ2-1; V gene: TRBV10-3; clone size: -; D gene: -; CDR3 DNA: TGTGCCATCAGTGGCGCGGGCGGTACGAGCTCCTACAATGAGCAGTTCTTC; CDR3 protein: CAISGAGGTSSYNEQFF
J gene: TRBJ1-6; V gene: TRBV19; clone size: -; D gene: -; CDR3 DNA: TGTGCCAGTACGACGGGGTCCTATAATTCACCCCTCCACTTT; CDR3 protein: CASTTGSYNSPLHF
J gene: TRBJ2-6; V gene: TRBV5-1; clone size: -; D gene: TRBD1; CDR3 DNA: TGCGCCAGCAGCGTGACAGGGCCCCACTCTGGGGCCAACGTCCTGACTTTC; CDR3 protein: CASSVTGPHSGANVLTF
J gene: TRBJ1-2; V gene: TRBV2; clone size: few; D gene: TRBD1; CDR3 DNA: TGTGCCAGCAGGAGATTTGGGACAGGCCGAGGGGTTTATGGCTACACCTTC; CDR3 protein: CASRRFGTGRGVYGYTF
J gene: TRBJ2-4; V gene: TRBV3-1/TRBV3-2; clone size: -; D gene: -; CDR3 DNA: TGTGCCAGCAGCCAAGTCCCCAGGGGGGCAGGGGGAAACATTCAGTACTTC; CDR3 protein: CASSQVPRGAGGNIQYF
J gene: TRBJ1-1; V gene: TRBV5-6; clone size: -; D gene: TRBD1; CDR3 DNA: TGTGCCAGCAGCGTTGGAGACCCAAGGGGGCTCATGAACACTGAAGCTTTCTTT; CDR3 protein: CASSVGDPRGLMNTEAFF